This passage covers 17 T cell receptor beta chains from one sample sequenced in a study of blood T cell repertoires in COVID-19 (dated by TCRdb to about 2020). Libraries were made using the immunoSEQ multiplex PCR assay. TCRdb re-hosts the immuneACCESS table, in-frame sequences only. Its copies lack some clones; in the studies checked, an unresolved V gene accounts for under half of them, and the cause for the rest is not known. For this sample the table gives 200,000 or so clones, of which 84% were detected only once. The ten largest clones represent about 20% of the sample. Sequenced material: peripheral blood. The receptors here all came from a human donor in a cohort sampled during active COVID-19.

This clone was seen only a few times. J is TRBJ2-2 and V is TRBV19, with D possibly being TRBD1 (6 bases). This CDR3 has 15 residues. CDR1 LNHDA and CDR2 SQIVND come from the germline V gene (reference sequence). V lost 7 bases and J lost 4, with 16 bases in between. CDR3 in amino acids: CASTWGQGSTGELFF. The DNA of the CDR3 is TGTGCCAGTACCTGGGGGCAGGGGAGCACCGGGGAGCTGTTTTTT. Based on the CDR3 plus reference TRBV19 and TRBJ2-2, the full variable domain is DGGITQSPKYLFRKEGQNVTLSCEQNLNHDAMYWYRQDPGQGLRLIYYSQIVNDFQKGDIAEGYSVSREKKESFPLTVTSAQKNPTAFYLCASTWGQGSTGELFFGEGSRLTVL.

The rearrangement joins TRBV6-5 to TRBJ2-3, with 10 bases fitting TRBD2. The CDR3 has 15 amino acids. Germline values: CDR1 MNHEY, CDR2 SVGAGI. Trimming removed 6 bases from V and 2 bases from J; junction bases left unmatched: 5. This CDR3 is CASRGTSGVTDTQYF. CDR3 sequence (DNA): TGTGCCAGCAGGGGAACTAGCGGGGTCACAGATACGCAGTATTTT.

CDR3: CASSPRGGPRETQYF. DNA for the CDR3: TGTGCCAGCAGTCCCCGGGGAGGCCCAAGGGAGACCCAGTACTTC. The rearrangement links TRBV6-6 to TRBJ2-5; D is perhaps TRBD2 (6 bases). V lost 5 bases to trimming and J lost 5 bases, with 18 bases between them. The CDR3 sequence is 15 residues long. CDR1 is MNHNY and CDR2 is SVGAGI in the germline V gene (reference sequence).

The V gene is TRBV27, the J gene TRBJ2-7, with D tentatively TRBD1 (5 bases). This CDR3 contains 16 residues. Between the trimmed V and J ends, which lost 4 bases and 3 bases, there was a span of 19 bases. The germline V gene encodes CDR1 MNHEY and CDR2 SMNVEV (reference sequence). The CDR3 region is CASSYLIDSLFYEQYF. DNA of the CDR3: TGTGCCAGCAGTTACTTAATCGACAGTTTATTCTACGAGCAGTACTTC.

The sample holds a few counts of this clone. The gene calls are TRBV6-5 and TRBJ2-7; D not certain. CDR1 and CDR2 from the germline V gene are MNHEY and SVGAGI. Trimming left V 7 bases short and J 2 bases short, with 12 bases between. The CDR3 has 13 residues. The CDR3 here is CASTNDSPYEQYF. CDR3 nucleotide sequence: TGTGCCAGCACCAACGACTCTCCCTACGAGCAGTACTTC.

This clone was seen a single time. DNA for the CDR3: TGTGCCATCAGTGAGATAACTAGGGGGGGAACTGGCTACACCTTC. The encoded protein is CAISEITRGGTGYTF. The J gene is TRBJ1-2, the V gene TRBV10-3, with D maybe TRBD1 (6 bases). Germline CDR1 ENHRY, CDR2 SYGVKD. The CDR3 runs to 15 residues. V was pared by 2 bases and J by 7 bases, with 17 bases between.

J is TRBJ1-5 and V is TRBV28; D perhaps matches TRBD1 (6 bases). Germline CDR1 and CDR2: MDHEN and SYDVKM. With 2 bases removed from V and 0 bases from J, the gap between germline ends came to 11 bases. The CDR3 length is 16 residues. CDR3 DNA: TGTGCCAGCAGTTTAGTGACAGGTAATAGCAATCAGCCCCAGCATTTT. As protein: CASSLVTGNSNQPQHF.

The chain joins TRBV6-5 to TRBJ2-4; tentative D call: TRBD2 (7 bases). The germline V gene has CDR1 MNHEY and CDR2 SVGAGI. CDR3 length: 12 residues. The germline V and J ends were trimmed by 10 bases and 7 bases, with 14 bases remaining between them. The CDR3 sequence is CATREGGNIQYF. CDR3 DNA: TGTGCCACCAGGGAGGGGGGGAACATTCAGTACTTC.

This clone was seen only once. The chain has TRBV7-2 and TRBJ1-5; TRBD1 aligns across 7 bases. Germline CDR1 SGHTA, CDR2 FQGNSA. The CDR3 loop spans 15 amino acids. V lost 5 bases to trimming and J lost 1 base; unmatched junction nucleotides: 5. The CDR3 here is CASSPQQGSNQPQHF. The CDR3 DNA reads TGTGCCAGCAGCCCCCAACAGGGGAGCAATCAGCCCCAGCATTTT. Complete variable domain (other parts from reference TRBV7-2 and TRBJ1-5): GAGVSQSPSNKVTEKGKDVELRCDPISGHTALYWYRQSLGQGLEFLIYFQGNSAPDKSGLPSDRFSAERTGGSVSTLTIQRTQQEDSAVYLCASSPQQGSNQPQHFGDGTRLSIL.

The J gene is TRBJ2-1, the V gene TRBV5-5; 7 nucleotides agree with TRBD2. After removal of 4 bases from V and 5 bases from J, the junction contained 6 bases not matched to a gene. This CDR3 is built from 14 residues. CDR1 and CDR2 (germline): SGHKS, YYEKEE (reference sequence). CDR3 sequence reads: CASSLSGRHNEQFF. CDR3 sequence (DNA): TGTGCCAGCAGCCTGTCCGGGAGGCACAATGAGCAGTTCTTC.

The genes are TRBV19 and TRBJ2-1, with 7 nucleotides matching TRBD2. CDR1 and CDR2 from the germline V gene are LNHDA and SQIVND (reference sequence). The CDR3 has 14 residues. The J segment lost 7 bases and the V segment lost 9 bases, leaving 12 bases of the junction unmatched. CDR3 sequence (DNA): TGTGCCAGCGTTGAGACGGGGGGTCGAAATGAGCAGTTCTTC. This codes for CASVETGGRNEQFF. Based on the CDR3 plus reference TRBV19 and TRBJ2-1, the full variable domain is DGGITQSPKYLFRKEGQNVTLSCEQNLNHDAMYWYRQDPGQGLRLIYYSQIVNDFQKGDIAEGYSVSREKKESFPLTVTSAQKNPTAFYLCASVETGGRNEQFFGPGTRLTVL.

The gene calls are TRBV30 and TRBJ2-1; 7 nucleotides line up with TRBD2. V trimming: 4 bases; J trimming: 4 bases; junction bases outside the gene matches: 10. In germline, CDR1 is GTSNPN, CDR2 SVGIG (reference sequence). This CDR3 has 15 amino acids. The CDR3 DNA is TGTGCCTGGAACCCCGGACTAGGGATTTACAATGAGCAGTTCTTC. Translation: CAWNPGLGIYNEQFF.

V and J are TRBV14 and TRBJ2-1; D might be TRBD1 (6 bases). This CDR3 has 14 amino acids. Trimming shortened V by 5 bases and J by 6 bases, and 14 bases separated the two germline ends. The germline gives CDR1 SGHDN, CDR2 FVKESK. CDR3 sequence: CASSARGPVNEQFF. In DNA, the CDR3 is TGTGCCAGCAGCGCCAGGGGTCCGGTCAATGAGCAGTTCTTC.

The V and J genes are TRBV24-1 and TRBJ2-6, with 9 bases matching TRBD1. The length of the CDR3 is 16 residues. Per germline, CDR1 KGHDR and CDR2 SFDVKD. After removal of 8 bases from V and 2 bases from J, the junction contained 6 bases not matched to a gene. Here the CDR3 reads CATMGQGSTGANVLTF. Written as DNA, the CDR3 is TGTGCCACCATGGGACAGGGATCTACTGGGGCCAACGTCCTGACTTTC.

Regarding this clone: The junction departs from the called germline gene at one end, perhaps through a read error. The rearrangement links TRBV28 to TRBJ2-7, with TRBD1 matching 8 bases. The CDR3 sequence is 12 residues long. Germline CDR1 reads MDHEN; CDR2 reads SYDVKM. CDR3 in amino acids: CASSIAGTGNIF. The CDR3, as DNA: TGTGCCAGCAGCATTGCCGGGACAGGAAATATTTTC.

The V and J genes are TRBV9 and TRBJ2-3; D remains ambiguous. Germline CDR1 SGDLS, CDR2 YYNGEE. CDR3 length: 14 amino acids. Trimming removed 0 bases at V and 1 base at J, with 6 bases between. The CDR3 sequence: CASSVDVGTDTQYF. The DNA of the CDR3 is TGTGCCAGCAGCGTAGATGTAGGCACAGATACGCAGTATTTT.

CDR3 amino acids: CASSVTSGAGEKLFF. The CDR3 coding sequence is TGTGCCAGCAGCGTAACCTCAGGAGCGGGTGAAAAACTGTTTTTT. This chain links TRBV9 with TRBJ1-4; D remains ambiguous. The CDR3 is 15 residues long. Germline-derived CDR1 and CDR2 are SGDLS and YYNGEE. The V end was cut by 1 base, the J end by 7 bases, with 14 bases between.